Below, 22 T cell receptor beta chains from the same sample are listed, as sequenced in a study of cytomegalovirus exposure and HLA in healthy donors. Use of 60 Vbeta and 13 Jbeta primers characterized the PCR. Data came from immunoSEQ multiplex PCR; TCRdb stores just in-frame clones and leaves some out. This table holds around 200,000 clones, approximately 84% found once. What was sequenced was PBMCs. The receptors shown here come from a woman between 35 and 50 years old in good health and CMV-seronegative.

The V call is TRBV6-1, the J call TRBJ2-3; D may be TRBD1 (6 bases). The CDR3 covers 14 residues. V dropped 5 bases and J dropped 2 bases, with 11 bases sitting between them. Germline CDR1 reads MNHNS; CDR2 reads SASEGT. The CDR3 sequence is CASSLGQLTDTQYF. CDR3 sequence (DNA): TGTGCCAGCAGTCTAGGACAGCTCACAGATACGCAGTATTTT.

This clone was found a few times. This CDR3 is CASSLGAGGYYNSPLHF. CDR3 nucleotide sequence: TGTGCCAGCAGCTTAGGAGCAGGGGGCTACTATAATTCACCCCTCCACTTT. This chain connects TRBV11-3 to TRBJ1-6, with 8 bases that match TRBD1. Unmatched junction bases numbered 5, after V lost 1 base and J lost 3 bases. Germline CDR1 SGHNT, CDR2 YENEEA. The CDR3 is made up of 17 amino acids.

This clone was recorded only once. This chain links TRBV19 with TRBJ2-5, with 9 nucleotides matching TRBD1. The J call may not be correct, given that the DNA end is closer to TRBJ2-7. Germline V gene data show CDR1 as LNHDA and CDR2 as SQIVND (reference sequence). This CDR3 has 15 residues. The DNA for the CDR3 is TGTGCCAGTAGTATGGGACAGGGATCCCCTTACGAGCAGTACTTC. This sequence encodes CASSMGQGSPYEQYF.

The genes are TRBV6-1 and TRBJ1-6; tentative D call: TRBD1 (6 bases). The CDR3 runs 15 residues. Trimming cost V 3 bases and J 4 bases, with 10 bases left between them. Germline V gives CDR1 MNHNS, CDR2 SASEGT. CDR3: CASSEGAVYNSPLHF. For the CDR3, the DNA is TGTGCCAGCAGTGAGGGGGCGGTTTATAATTCACCCCTCCACTTT.

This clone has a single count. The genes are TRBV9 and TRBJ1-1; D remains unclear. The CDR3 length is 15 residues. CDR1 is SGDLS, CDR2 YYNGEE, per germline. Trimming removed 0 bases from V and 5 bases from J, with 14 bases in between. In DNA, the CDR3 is TGTGCCAGCAGCGTAGACAGCACTTTACAAACTGAAGCTTTCTTT. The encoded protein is CASSVDSTLQTEAFF. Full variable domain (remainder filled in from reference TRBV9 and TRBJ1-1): DSGVTQTPKHLITATGQRVTLRCSPRSGDLSVYWYQQSLDQGLQFLIQYYNGEERAKGNILERFSAQQFPDLHSELNLSSLELGDSALYFCASSVDSTLQTEAFFGQGTRLTVV.

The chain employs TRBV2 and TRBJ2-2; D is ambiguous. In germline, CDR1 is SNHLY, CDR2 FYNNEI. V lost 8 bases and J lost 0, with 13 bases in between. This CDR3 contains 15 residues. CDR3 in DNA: TGTGCCAGCGGATCAACACAGACGAACACCGGGGAGCTGTTTTTT. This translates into CASGSTQTNTGELFF.

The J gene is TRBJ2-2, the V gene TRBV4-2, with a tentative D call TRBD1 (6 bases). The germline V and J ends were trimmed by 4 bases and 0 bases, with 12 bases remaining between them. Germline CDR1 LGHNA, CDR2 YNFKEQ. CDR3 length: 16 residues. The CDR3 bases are TGTGCCAGCAGCCGGCAGGGACAAACGAACACCGGGGAGCTGTTTTTT. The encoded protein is CASSRQGQTNTGELFF.

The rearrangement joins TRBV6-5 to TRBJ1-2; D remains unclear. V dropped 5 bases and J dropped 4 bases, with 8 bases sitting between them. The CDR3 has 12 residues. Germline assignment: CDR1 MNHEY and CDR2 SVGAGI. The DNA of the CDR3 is TGTGCCAGCAGTCCAGATCCCTATGGCTACACCTTC. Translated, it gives CASSPDPYGYTF.

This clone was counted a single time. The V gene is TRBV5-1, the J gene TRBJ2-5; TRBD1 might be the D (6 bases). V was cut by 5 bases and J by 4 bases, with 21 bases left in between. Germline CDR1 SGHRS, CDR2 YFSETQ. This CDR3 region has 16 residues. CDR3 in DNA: TGCGCCAGCAGACAAAGTGACACAGGGTTAGGAGAGACCCAGTACTTC. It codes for CASRQSDTGLGETQYF.

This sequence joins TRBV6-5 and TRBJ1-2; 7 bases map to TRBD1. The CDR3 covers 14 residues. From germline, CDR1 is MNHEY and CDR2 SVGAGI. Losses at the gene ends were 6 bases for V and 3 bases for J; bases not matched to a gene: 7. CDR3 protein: CASSTTTGDYGYTF. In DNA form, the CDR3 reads TGTGCCAGCAGCACCACCACAGGGGACTATGGCTACACCTTC.

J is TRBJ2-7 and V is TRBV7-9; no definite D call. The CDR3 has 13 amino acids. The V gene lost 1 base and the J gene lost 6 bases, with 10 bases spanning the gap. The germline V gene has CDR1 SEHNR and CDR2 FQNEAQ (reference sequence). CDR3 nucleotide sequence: TGTGCCAGCAGCTTAGGGGTGGGCCGCGAGCAGTACTTC. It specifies CASSLGVGREQYF. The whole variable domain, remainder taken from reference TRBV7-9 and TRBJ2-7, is DTGVSQNPRHKITKRGQNVTFRCDPISEHNRLYWYRQTLGQGPEFLTYFQNEAQLEKSRLLSDRFSAERPKGSFSTLEIQRTEQGDSAMYLCASSLGVGREQYFGPGTRLTVT.

CDR3 sequence (DNA): TGTGCCAGCAGTGAAGGGACAGGGTATAATGAAAAACTGTTTTTT. It specifies CASSEGTGYNEKLFF. The chain carries TRBV9 and TRBJ1-4; TRBD1 matches at 9 bases. The J segment lost 4 bases and the V segment lost 5 bases, leaving 6 bases of the junction unmatched. The CDR3 runs to 15 residues. Germline V gene sequence: CDR1 SGDLS, CDR2 YYNGEE.

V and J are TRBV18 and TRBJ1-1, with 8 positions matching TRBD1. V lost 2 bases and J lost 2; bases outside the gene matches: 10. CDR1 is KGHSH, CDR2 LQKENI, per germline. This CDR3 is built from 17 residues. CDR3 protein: CASSPWTGPVLNTEAFF. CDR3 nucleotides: TGTGCCAGCTCACCATGGACAGGGCCGGTATTAAACACTGAAGCTTTCTTT.

CDR3 sequence reads: CAWSPDAGTNEKLFF. The CDR3 DNA follows: TGTGCCTGGAGTCCCGATGCGGGAACTAATGAAAAACTGTTTTTT. The V gene is TRBV30, the J gene TRBJ1-4; no definite D call. The germline V and J ends were trimmed by 2 bases and 1 base, with 11 bases remaining between them. CDR1 is GTSNPN and CDR2 is SVGIG in the germline V gene (reference sequence). This CDR3 has 15 residues. Together with reference TRBV30 and TRBJ1-4, the CDR3 gives the full variable domain: SQTIHQWPATLVQPVGSPLSLECTVEGTSNPNLYWYRQAAGRGLQLLFYSVGIGQISSEVPQNLSASRPQDRQFILSSKKLLLSDSGFYLCAWSPDAGTNEKLFFGSGTQLSVL.

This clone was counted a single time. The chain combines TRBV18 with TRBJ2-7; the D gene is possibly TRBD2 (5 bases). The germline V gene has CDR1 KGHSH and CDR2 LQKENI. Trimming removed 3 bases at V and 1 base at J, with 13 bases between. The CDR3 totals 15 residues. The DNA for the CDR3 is TGTGCCAGCTCACCTCGGGAACATAATTCCTACGAGCAGTACTTC. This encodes CASSPREHNSYEQYF.

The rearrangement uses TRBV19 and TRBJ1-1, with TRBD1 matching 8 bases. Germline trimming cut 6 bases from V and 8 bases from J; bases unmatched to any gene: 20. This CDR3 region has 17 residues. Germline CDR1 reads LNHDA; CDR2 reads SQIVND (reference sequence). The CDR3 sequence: CASRPSFKTGEKKEAFF. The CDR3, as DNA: TGTGCCAGTAGGCCCTCCTTCAAGACAGGGGAGAAAAAAGAAGCTTTCTTT.

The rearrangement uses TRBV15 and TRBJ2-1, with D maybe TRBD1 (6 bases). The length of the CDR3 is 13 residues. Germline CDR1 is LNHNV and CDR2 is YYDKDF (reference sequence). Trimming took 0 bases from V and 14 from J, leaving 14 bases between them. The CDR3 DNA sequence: TGTGCCACCAGCAGAGATAGGGCAGGGGACGAGTTCTTC. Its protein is CATSRDRAGDEFF.

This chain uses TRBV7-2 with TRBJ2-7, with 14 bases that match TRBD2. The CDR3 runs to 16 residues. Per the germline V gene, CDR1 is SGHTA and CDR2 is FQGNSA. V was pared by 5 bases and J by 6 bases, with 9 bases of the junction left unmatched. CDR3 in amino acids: CASSPGTSGGVREQYF. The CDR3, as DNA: TGTGCCAGCAGCCCAGGGACTAGCGGGGGAGTCCGCGAGCAGTACTTC.

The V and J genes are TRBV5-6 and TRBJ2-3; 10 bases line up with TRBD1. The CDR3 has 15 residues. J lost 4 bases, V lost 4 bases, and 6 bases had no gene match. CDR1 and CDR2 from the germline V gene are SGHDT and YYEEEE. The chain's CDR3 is CASSIGQGVPDTQYF. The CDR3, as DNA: TGTGCCAGCAGCATCGGACAGGGGGTCCCAGATACGCAGTATTTT.

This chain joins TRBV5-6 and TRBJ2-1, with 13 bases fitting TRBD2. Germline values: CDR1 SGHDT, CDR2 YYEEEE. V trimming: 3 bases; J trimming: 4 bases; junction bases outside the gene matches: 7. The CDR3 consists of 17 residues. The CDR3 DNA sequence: TGTGCCAGCAGCTCCGGGACTAGCGGGGTTATTTACAATGAGCAGTTCTTC. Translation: CASSSGTSGVIYNEQFF.

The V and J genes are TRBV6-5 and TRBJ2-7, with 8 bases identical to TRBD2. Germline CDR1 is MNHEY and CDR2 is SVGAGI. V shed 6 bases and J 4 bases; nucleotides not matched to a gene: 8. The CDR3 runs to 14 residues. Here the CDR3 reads CASSPSGGPYEQYF. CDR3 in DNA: TGTGCCAGCAGCCCCAGCGGGGGTCCGTACGAGCAGTACTTC.

CDR3 sequence (DNA): TGTGCCAGTACCATCGCACAGAACGGTTCACCCCTCCACTTT. Protein product: CASTIAQNGSPLHF. The V gene is TRBV19, the J gene TRBJ1-6, with D unresolved. The CDR3 is made up of 14 amino acids. The germline gives CDR1 LNHDA, CDR2 SQIVND (reference sequence). Trimming shortened V by 7 bases and J by 9 bases, and 16 bases separated the two germline ends. Drawing the rest from reference TRBV19 and TRBJ1-6, the complete variable domain is DGGITQSPKYLFRKEGQNVTLSCEQNLNHDAMYWYRQDPGQGLRLIYYSQIVNDFQKGDIAEGYSVSREKKESFPLTVTSAQKNPTAFYLCASTIAQNGSPLHFGNGTRLTVT.